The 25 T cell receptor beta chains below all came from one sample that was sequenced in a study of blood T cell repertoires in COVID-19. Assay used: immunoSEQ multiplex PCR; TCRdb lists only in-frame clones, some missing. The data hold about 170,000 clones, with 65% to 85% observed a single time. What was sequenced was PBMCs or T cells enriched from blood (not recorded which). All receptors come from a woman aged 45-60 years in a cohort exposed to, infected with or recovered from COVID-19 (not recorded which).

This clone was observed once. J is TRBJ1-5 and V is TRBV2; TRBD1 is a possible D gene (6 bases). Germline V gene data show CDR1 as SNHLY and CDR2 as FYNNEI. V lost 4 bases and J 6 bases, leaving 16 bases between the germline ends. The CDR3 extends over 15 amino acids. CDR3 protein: CASSGAGAGGQPQHF. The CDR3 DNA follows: TGTGCCAGCAGTGGTGCAGGGGCCGGAGGTCAGCCCCAGCATTTT.

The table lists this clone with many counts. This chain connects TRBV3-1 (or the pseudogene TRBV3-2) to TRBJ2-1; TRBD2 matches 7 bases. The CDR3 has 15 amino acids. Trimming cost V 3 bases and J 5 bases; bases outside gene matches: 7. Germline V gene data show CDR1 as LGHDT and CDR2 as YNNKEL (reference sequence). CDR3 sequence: CASSQKRGIHNEQFF. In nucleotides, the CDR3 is TGTGCCAGCAGCCAGAAGCGGGGAATCCACAATGAGCAGTTCTTC.

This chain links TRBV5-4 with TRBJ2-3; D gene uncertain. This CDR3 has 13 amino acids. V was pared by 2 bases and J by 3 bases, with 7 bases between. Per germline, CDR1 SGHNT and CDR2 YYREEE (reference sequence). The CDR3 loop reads CASSLQLTDTQYF. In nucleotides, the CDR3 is TGTGCCAGCAGCTTACAGCTGACAGATACGCAGTATTTT.

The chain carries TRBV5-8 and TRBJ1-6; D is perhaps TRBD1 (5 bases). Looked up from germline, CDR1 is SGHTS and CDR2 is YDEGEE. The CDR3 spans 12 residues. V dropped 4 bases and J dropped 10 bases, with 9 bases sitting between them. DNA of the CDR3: TGTGCCAGCAGCCAGGACAAGTCACCCCTCCACTTT. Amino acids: CASSQDKSPLHF. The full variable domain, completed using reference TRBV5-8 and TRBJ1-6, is EAGVTQSPTHLIKTRGQQATLRCSPISGHTSVYWYQQALGLGLQFLLWYDEGEERNRGNFPPRFSGRQFPNYSSELNVNALELEDSALYLCASSQDKSPLHFGNGTRLTVT.

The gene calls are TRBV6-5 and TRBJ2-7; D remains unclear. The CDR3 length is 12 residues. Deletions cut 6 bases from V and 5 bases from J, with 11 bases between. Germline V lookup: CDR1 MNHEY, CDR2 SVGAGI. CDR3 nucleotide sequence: TGTGCCAGCAGCACGAACCTACACGAGCAGTACTTC. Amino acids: CASSTNLHEQYF.

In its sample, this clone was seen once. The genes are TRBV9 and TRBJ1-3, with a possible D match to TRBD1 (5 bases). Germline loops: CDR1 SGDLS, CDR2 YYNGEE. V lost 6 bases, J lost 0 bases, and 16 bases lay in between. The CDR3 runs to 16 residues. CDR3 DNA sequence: TGTGCCAGCAACGCGTATGGGGGGAGCTCTGGAAACACCATATATTTT. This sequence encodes CASNAYGGSSGNTIYF.

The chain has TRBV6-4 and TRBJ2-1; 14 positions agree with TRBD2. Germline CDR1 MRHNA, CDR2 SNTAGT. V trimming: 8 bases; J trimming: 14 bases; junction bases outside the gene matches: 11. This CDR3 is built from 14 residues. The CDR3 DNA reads TGTGCCAGCGGTCCGGGACTAGCGGGAGTTAAGGAGTTCTTC. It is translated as CASGPGLAGVKEFF.

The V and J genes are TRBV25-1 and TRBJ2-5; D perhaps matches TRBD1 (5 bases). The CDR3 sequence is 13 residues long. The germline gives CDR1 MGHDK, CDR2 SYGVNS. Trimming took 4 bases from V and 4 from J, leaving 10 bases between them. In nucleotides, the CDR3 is TGTGCCAGCAGTGCCCCAGGGCGAGAGACCCAGTACTTC. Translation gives CASSAPGRETQYF.

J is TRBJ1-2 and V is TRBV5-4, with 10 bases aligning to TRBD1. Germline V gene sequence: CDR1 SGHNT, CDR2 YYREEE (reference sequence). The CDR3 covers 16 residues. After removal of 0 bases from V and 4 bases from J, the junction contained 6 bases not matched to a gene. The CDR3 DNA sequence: TGTGCCAGCAGCTTGGACGGACAGGGGGGTCGCTATGGCTACACCTTC. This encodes CASSLDGQGGRYGYTF.

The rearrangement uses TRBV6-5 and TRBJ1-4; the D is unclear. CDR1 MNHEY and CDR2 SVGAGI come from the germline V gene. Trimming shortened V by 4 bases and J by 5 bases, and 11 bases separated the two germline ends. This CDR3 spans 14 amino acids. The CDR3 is CASSFAGVNEKLFF. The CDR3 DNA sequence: TGTGCCAGCAGTTTCGCAGGTGTGAATGAAAAACTGTTTTTT.

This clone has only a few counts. The CDR3, as DNA: TGTGCCACCTACGGGGGGCGCATCGGGGAGCTGTTTTTT. It encodes CATYGGRIGELFF. The chain is built from TRBV19 and TRBJ2-2, with D perhaps matching TRBD2 (7 bases). This CDR3 contains 13 residues. The germline gives CDR1 LNHDA, CDR2 SQIVND (reference sequence). The V gene lost 10 bases and the J gene lost 7 bases, with 16 bases spanning the gap. The full variable domain, with the rest looked up from reference TRBV19 and TRBJ2-2, is DGGITQSPKYLFRKEGQNVTLSCEQNLNHDAMYWYRQDPGQGLRLIYYSQIVNDFQKGDIAEGYSVSREKKESFPLTVTSAQKNPTAFYLCATYGGRIGELFFGEGSRLTVL.

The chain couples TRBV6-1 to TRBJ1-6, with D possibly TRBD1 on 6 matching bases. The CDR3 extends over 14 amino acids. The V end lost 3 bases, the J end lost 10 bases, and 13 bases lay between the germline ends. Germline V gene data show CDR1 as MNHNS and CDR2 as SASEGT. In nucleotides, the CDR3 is TGTGCCAGCAGTGATGGGCCAGGGGAATCACCCCTCCACTTT. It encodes CASSDGPGESPLHF.

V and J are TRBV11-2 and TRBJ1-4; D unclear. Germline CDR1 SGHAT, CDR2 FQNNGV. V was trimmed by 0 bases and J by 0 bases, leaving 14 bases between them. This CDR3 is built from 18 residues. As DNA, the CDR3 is TGTGCCAGCAGCTTAGATCAAGGCGGCCGGACAACTAATGAAAAACTGTTTTTT. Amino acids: CASSLDQGGRTTNEKLFF.

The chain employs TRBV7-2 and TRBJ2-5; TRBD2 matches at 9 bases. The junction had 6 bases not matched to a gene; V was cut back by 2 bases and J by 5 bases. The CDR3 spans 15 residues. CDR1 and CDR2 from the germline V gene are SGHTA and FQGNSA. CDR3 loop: CASSLNAGGLETQYF. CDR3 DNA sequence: TGTGCCAGCAGCTTAAATGCGGGGGGGCTGGAGACCCAGTACTTC.

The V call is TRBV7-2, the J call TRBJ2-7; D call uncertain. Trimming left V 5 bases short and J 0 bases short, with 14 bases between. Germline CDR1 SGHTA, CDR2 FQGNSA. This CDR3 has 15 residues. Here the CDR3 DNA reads TGTGCCAGCAGCGCCCCGGCGCGGCGCTCCTACGAGCAGTACTTC. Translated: CASSAPARRSYEQYF.

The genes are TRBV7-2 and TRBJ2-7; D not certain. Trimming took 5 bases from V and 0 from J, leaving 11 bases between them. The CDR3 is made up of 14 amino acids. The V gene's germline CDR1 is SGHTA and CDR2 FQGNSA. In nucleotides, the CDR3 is TGTGCCAGCAGCCCTGGCGGCTTCTCCTACGAGCAGTACTTC. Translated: CASSPGGFSYEQYF.

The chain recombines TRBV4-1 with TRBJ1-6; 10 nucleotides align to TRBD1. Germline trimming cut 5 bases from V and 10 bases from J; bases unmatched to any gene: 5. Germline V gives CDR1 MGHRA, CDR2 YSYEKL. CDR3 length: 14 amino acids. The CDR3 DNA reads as TGCGCCAGCAGCACCGGACAGGGGGAATCACCCCTCCACTTT. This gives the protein CASSTGQGESPLHF.

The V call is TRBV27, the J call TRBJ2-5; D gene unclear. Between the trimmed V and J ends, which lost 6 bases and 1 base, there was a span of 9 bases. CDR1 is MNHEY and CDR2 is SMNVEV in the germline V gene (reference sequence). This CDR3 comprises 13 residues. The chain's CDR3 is CASRAGLQETQYF. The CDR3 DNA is TGTGCCAGCAGGGCTGGTCTCCAAGAGACCCAGTACTTC.

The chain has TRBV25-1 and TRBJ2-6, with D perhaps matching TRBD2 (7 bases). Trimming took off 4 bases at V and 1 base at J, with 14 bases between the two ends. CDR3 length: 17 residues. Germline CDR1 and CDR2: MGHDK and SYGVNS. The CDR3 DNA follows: TGTGCCAGCAGTGTAGGGGGGGCGACGTCTGGGGCCAACGTCCTGACTTTC. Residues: CASSVGGATSGANVLTF.

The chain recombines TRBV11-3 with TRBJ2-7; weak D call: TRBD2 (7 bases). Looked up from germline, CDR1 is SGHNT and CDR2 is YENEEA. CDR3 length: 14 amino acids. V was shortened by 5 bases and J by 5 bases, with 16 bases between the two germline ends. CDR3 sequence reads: CASSPGSGGDEQYF. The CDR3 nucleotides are TGTGCCAGCAGCCCCGGTTCGGGGGGCGACGAGCAGTACTTC.

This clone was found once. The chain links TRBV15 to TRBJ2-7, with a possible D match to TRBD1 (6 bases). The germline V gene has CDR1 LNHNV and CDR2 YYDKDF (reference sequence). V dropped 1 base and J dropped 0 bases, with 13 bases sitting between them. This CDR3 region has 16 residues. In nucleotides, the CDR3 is TGTGCCACCAGCAGAGGACGGGACATCGCCTCCTACGAGCAGTACTTC. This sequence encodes CATSRGRDIASYEQYF. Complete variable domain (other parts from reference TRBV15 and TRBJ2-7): DAMVIQNPRYQVTQFGKPVTLSCSQTLNHNVMYWYQQKSSQAPKLLFHYYDKDFNNEADTPDNFQSRRPNTSFCFLDIRSPGLGDTAMYLCATSRGRDIASYEQYFGPGTRLTVT.

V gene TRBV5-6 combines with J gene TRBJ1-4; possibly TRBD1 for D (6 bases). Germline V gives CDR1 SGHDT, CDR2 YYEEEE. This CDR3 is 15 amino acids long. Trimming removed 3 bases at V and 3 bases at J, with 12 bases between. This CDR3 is CASSWYREPNEKLFF. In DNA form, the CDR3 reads TGTGCCAGCAGCTGGTACAGGGAGCCTAATGAAAAACTGTTTTTT.

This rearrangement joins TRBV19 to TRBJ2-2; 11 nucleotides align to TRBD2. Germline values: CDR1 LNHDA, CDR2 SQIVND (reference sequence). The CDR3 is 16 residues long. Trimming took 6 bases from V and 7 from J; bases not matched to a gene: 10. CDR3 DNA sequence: TGTGCCAGTAGGGATAGCGGGAGGGTAGACGTCGGGGAGCTGTTTTTT. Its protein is CASRDSGRVDVGELFF.

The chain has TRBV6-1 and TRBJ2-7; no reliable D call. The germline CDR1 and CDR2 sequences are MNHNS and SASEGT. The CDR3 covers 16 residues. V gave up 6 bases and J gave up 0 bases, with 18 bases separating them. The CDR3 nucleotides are TGTGCCAGCAGCGAATTAGTAATTAGAGACTCCTACGAGCAGTACTTC. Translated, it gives CASSELVIRDSYEQYF.

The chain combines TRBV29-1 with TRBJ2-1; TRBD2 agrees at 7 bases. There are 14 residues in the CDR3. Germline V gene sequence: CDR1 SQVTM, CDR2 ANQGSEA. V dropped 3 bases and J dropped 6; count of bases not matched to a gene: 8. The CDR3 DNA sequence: TGCAGCGTTGACGACGGGAGGTACGGCAATGAGCAGTTCTTC. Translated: CSVDDGRYGNEQFF.